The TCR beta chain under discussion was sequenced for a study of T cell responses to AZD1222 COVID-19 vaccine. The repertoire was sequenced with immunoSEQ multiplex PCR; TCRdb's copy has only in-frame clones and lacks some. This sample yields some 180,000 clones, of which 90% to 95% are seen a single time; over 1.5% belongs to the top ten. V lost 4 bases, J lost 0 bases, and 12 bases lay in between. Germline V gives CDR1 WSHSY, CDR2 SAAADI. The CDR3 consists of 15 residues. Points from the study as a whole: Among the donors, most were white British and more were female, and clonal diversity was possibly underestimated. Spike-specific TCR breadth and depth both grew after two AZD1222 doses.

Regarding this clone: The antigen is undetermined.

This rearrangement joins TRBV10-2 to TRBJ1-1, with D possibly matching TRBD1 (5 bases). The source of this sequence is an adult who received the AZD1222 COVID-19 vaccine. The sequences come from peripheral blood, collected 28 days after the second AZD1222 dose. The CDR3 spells CASSGGGVMNTEAFF. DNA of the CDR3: TGCGCCAGCAGTGGGGGCGGGGTGATGAACACTGAAGCTTTCTTT.